The clone carrying this TCR beta chain was recorded many times. With V trimmed by 1 base and J by 2 bases, 11 bases remained unmatched. The CDR3 length is 18 residues. The V gene's germline CDR1 is MGHRA and CDR2 YSYEKL. The patients had localized lung adenocarcinoma, a non-small cell subtype. The record originates from a study of CD4 and CD8 cells across lung adenocarcinoma regions. TCRdb processed the PCR reads anew with MiXCR; each CDR3 protein has one entry. Of around 15,000 distinct CDR3 sequences listed, approximately 50% were seen once; the top ten hold approximately 32%. V and J are TRBV4-1 and TRBJ2-7, with TRBD1 matching 10 bases. The clonotype was recovered from a female donor with lung adenocarcinoma. The CD4 and CD8 labels of this study may be unreliable. The sequenced material came from CD8+ T cells from the center of a lung tumor. The CDR3 region has the DNA TGCGCCAGCAGCCAAGGTCTACTCCGGGACAGGGGAGCCTACGAGCAGTACTTC. Translating it yields CASSQGLLRDRGAYEQYF.